The sequence of this TCR beta chain was determined in a study of T cell repertoires in cytomegalovirus infection. Study as a whole: In the study, CMV epitopes included recently identified HLA-C-restricted and well-studied HLA-B-restricted ones. Public signatures in TCR beta pointed to CMV infection and matching HLA type. Study-level results: Cumulative frequency of public TCR beta families picked out carriers of CMV plus the relevant HLA. It was HLA-C-restricted CMV-specific TCR beta clonotypes that dominated the response ex vivo.

Each CDR3 protein is one row after TCRdb ran MiXCR on the reads. The repertoire has some 920,000 distinct CDR3 sequences, around a third of them found once; the top ten carry about 14%. Per germline, CDR1 MNHNY and CDR2 SVGAGI (reference sequence). The CDR3 consists of 18 residues. The trim removed 5 bases at V and 0 bases at J, leaving 9 bases unmatched. There are a few counts of this clonotype. The target antigen is unknown. Sequencing used cultured CD8+ T cells from PBMCs, obtained from culture after CMV antigen stimulation. This chain connects TRBV6-6 to TRBJ1-4; TRBD1 matches 10 bases. The clonotype was recovered from a human donor in good health (CMV status not recorded). Some clones in this sample may be carry-over from other donors' samples. CDR3 sequence (DNA): TGTGCCAGCAGTGCAAGGGACAGGGGAGGAGCAACTAATGAAAAACTGTTTTTT. Translated: CASSARDRGGATNEKLFF.